The next 27 T cell receptor beta chains were all read from a single sample in a study of vaccination effects on CD4 cells after COVID-19. Antigen-specific CD4+ T cells were expanded with viral peptide pools in the ViraFEST assay before sequencing. Researchers isolated CD4+ T cells once about 11 days of culture had elapsed. Each participant was given two doses of one vaccine (BNT162b2 or mRNA-1273). Their cognate antigens are unknown. Generated by immunoSEQ multiplex PCR, the TCRdb table keeps only in-frame clones and is missing some. The sample contains about 28,000 clones, roughly 70% of which appear only once. The input for sequencing was CD4+ T cells from PBMCs cultured with HCoV-NL63 spike peptides, taken after COVID-19 vaccination. Receptors were obtained from a human donor who received a COVID-19 vaccine.

The chain joins TRBV6-5 to TRBJ2-3, with a weak D call TRBD2 (7 bases). The CDR3 extends over 15 amino acids. Per the germline V gene, CDR1 is MNHEY and CDR2 is SVGAGI. V was pared by 11 bases and J by 3 bases, with 21 bases between. As DNA, the CDR3 is TGTGCCGGCGGAGTTGGGGGGGCGGGGACAGATACGCAGTATTTT. It specifies CAGGVGGAGTDTQYF.

The chain carries TRBV6-6 and TRBJ2-7, with 14 bases fitting TRBD2. Trimming took 8 bases from V and 4 from J; bases not matched to a gene: 10. CDR1 and CDR2 from the germline V gene are MNHNY and SVGAGI (reference sequence). The CDR3 contains 16 residues. The CDR3 here is CASGGTSGRPKYEQYF. CDR3 nucleotides: TGTGCCAGCGGTGGGACTAGCGGGAGACCGAAGTACGAGCAGTACTTC.

The rearrangement joins TRBV5-6 to TRBJ2-7; D not resolved. V shed 1 base and J shed 2 bases, with 7 bases lying between them. The CDR3 spans 13 residues. Germline assignment: CDR1 SGHDT and CDR2 YYEEEE. The CDR3 region is CASSLRQAYEQYF. The DNA for the CDR3 is TGTGCCAGCAGCTTGAGGCAGGCCTACGAGCAGTACTTC.

This chain uses TRBV5-4 with TRBJ2-1, with TRBD2 matching over 8 bases. V shed 0 bases and J 3 bases; nucleotides not matched to a gene: 8. The germline V gene encodes CDR1 SGHNT and CDR2 YYREEE (reference sequence). The CDR3 extends over 17 amino acids. CDR3 in amino acids: CASSLEGGTRYYNEQFF. The CDR3 DNA is TGTGCCAGCAGCTTGGAGGGCGGGACTAGGTACTACAATGAGCAGTTCTTC.

A few counts support this clone. This chain connects TRBV10-2 to TRBJ2-7; tentative D call: TRBD1 (7 bases). The CDR3 runs 16 residues. The V gene's germline CDR1 is WSHSY and CDR2 SAAADI. Trimming removed 9 bases at V and 3 bases at J, with 24 bases between. CDR3 nucleotide sequence: TGCGCCAGTACAGGGGCCCTGGGAGCGGGCCTCTACGAGCAGTACTTC. Translated, it gives CASTGALGAGLYEQYF.

There are a few counts of this clone. This chain joins TRBV6-6 and TRBJ1-2, with unresolved D. Trimming stripped 6 bases from V and 8 bases from J, with 16 bases between. This CDR3 region has 13 residues. The germline V gene encodes CDR1 MNHNY and CDR2 SVGAGI (reference sequence). The CDR3 coding sequence is TGTGCCAGCAGCTCGAGACAATCAGAGGGCTACACCTTC. Encoded protein: CASSSRQSEGYTF.

This clone has more than one count but fewer than ten. The rearrangement uses TRBV15 and TRBJ2-1; 7 bases align to TRBD2. After removal of 2 bases from V and 6 bases from J, the junction contained 10 bases not matched to a gene. Germline V gene sequence: CDR1 LNHNV, CDR2 YYDKDF (reference sequence). There are 16 residues in the CDR3. The CDR3 coding sequence is TGTGCCACCAGCAGACCGGCCAGCGGGAAGGGCAATGAGCAGTTCTTC. This translates into CATSRPASGKGNEQFF.

The chain uses TRBV4-1 and TRBJ2-1, with TRBD2 as a possible D gene (6 bases). Trimming removed 4 bases at V and 9 bases at J, with 16 bases between. The CDR3 extends over 14 amino acids. Germline values: CDR1 MGHRA, CDR2 YSYEKL. CDR3 sequence (DNA): TGCGCCAGCAGCCTATCTACTATCGGGGGTGAGCAGTTCTTC. It is translated as CASSLSTIGGEQFF.

The CDR3 reads CSASSGRYTF. CDR3 nucleotides: TGCAGTGCTAGCTCTGGGAGGTACACCTTC. This chain joins TRBV20-1 and TRBJ1-2; D gene ambiguous. The CDR3 is made up of 10 amino acids. V gave up 3 bases and J gave up 11 bases, with 10 bases separating them. Per germline, CDR1 DFQATT and CDR2 SNEGSKA (reference sequence).

The gene calls are TRBV9 and TRBJ2-2; TRBD2 matches 9 bases. Germline loops: CDR1 SGDLS, CDR2 YYNGEE. The CDR3 has 18 amino acids. Germline trimming cut 4 bases from V and 1 base from J; bases unmatched to any gene: 11. Here the CDR3 reads CASSPRASGKVNTGELFF. DNA for the CDR3: TGTGCCAGCAGCCCCCGCGCTAGCGGGAAGGTGAACACCGGGGAGCTGTTTTTT.

This clone was detected only once. The chain uses TRBV7-2 and TRBJ1-6; 9 bases are a match to TRBD1. There are 15 residues in the CDR3. The V segment lost 2 bases and the J segment 7 bases; nucleotides outside the gene matches: 3. Germline V lookup: CDR1 SGHTA, CDR2 FQGNSA. The DNA of the CDR3 is TGTGCCAGCAGCTTAACCGGGACAGGGAATTCACCCCTCCACTTT. Translation gives CASSLTGTGNSPLHF.

The rearrangement uses TRBV30 and TRBJ2-5, with 7 bases lining up with TRBD2. V shed 6 bases, J shed 1 base, and the junction held 5 bases outside the gene matches. The CDR3 runs 13 residues. The germline CDR1 and CDR2 sequences are GTSNPN and SVGIG (reference sequence). The CDR3 protein is CACTRGGQETQYF. The CDR3 DNA reads as TGTGCCTGTACTCGCGGGGGCCAAGAGACCCAGTACTTC.

The V gene is TRBV29-1, the J gene TRBJ2-5; the match to TRBD2 covers 9 bases. Germline V gene lookup returns CDR1 SQVTM and CDR2 ANQGSEA. CDR3 length: 14 amino acids. Trimming cost V 7 bases and J 2 bases; bases outside gene matches: 8. The CDR3 region is CSELPGLAQETQYF. In DNA, the CDR3 is TGCAGCGAGTTACCGGGACTAGCTCAAGAGACCCAGTACTTC.

This clone appeared a few times. The V gene is TRBV4-2, the J gene TRBJ2-5, with D possibly matching TRBD2 (6 bases). This CDR3 contains 16 residues. The germline V and J ends were trimmed by 1 base and 2 bases, with 14 bases remaining between them. CDR1 and CDR2 from the germline V gene are LGHNA and YNFKEQ. The CDR3 sequence is CASSQGEAGRQETQYF. CDR3 DNA: TGTGCCAGCAGCCAAGGAGAGGCAGGGAGGCAAGAGACCCAGTACTTC.

This chain uses TRBV30 with TRBJ1-1, with TRBD1 identical over 7 bases. J lost 4 bases, V lost 3 bases, and 8 bases had no gene match. The CDR3 is made up of 14 amino acids. Germline CDR1 is GTSNPN and CDR2 is SVGIG (reference sequence). This chain's CDR3 is CAWRRGRSATEAFF. CDR3 coding DNA: TGTGCCTGGAGAAGGGGGCGCTCGGCCACTGAAGCTTTCTTT.

This clone was seen only once. The V and J genes are TRBV10-2 and TRBJ2-1; 9 bases agree with TRBD1. This CDR3 is 13 amino acids long. Trimming took 6 bases from V and 8 from J; bases not matched to a gene: 5. Germline loops: CDR1 WSHSY, CDR2 SAAADI. The CDR3 region is CASRTGGFDEQFF. CDR3 sequence (DNA): TGCGCCAGCAGGACAGGGGGTTTCGATGAGCAGTTCTTC.

The chain couples TRBV3-1 (or the pseudogene TRBV3-2) to TRBJ2-3, with 13 bases lining up with TRBD2. Trimming cost V 4 bases and J 4 bases; bases outside gene matches: 5. Per germline, CDR1 LGHDT and CDR2 YNNKEL (reference sequence). There are 16 residues in the CDR3. The DNA of the CDR3 is TGTGCCAGCAGCCGAGTACTAGCGGGAGGGTCAGATACGCAGTATTTT. Its translation: CASSRVLAGGSDTQYF.

The chain links TRBV6-2 or TRBV6-3 to TRBJ2-3, with D tentatively TRBD1 (5 bases). The V gene lost 6 bases and the J gene lost 3 bases, with 13 bases spanning the gap. Germline lookup yields CDR1 MNHEY and CDR2 SVGEGT. CDR3 length: 14 residues. The CDR3 is CASRYIQVTDTQYF. The CDR3 DNA sequence: TGTGCCAGCAGATACATACAGGTGACAGATACGCAGTATTTT.

This clone was observed a single time. This rearrangement joins TRBV6-6 to TRBJ2-7, with TRBD1 matching 9 bases. In germline, CDR1 is MNHNY, CDR2 SVGAGI (reference sequence). The CDR3 is made up of 13 amino acids. Trimming cost V 6 bases and J 5 bases; bases outside gene matches: 5. The CDR3 coding sequence is TGTGCCAGCAGACGACAGGGGGAGGACGAGCAGTACTTC. Amino acids: CASRRQGEDEQYF.

V gene TRBV19 combines with J gene TRBJ2-1; TRBD2 matches 8 bases. The CDR3 spans 14 residues. Trimming removed 6 bases from V and 3 bases from J; junction bases left unmatched: 4. Germline assignment: CDR1 LNHDA and CDR2 SQIVND (reference sequence). As DNA, the CDR3 is TGTGCCAGTAGGGACACTAGCGGCTACAATGAGCAGTTCTTC. The encoded protein is CASRDTSGYNEQFF.

The V call is TRBV4-1, the J call TRBJ2-1; D gene ambiguous. This CDR3 is built from 15 residues. The V and J ends lost 2 bases and 4 bases respectively, with 12 bases between them. Germline V gene sequence: CDR1 MGHRA, CDR2 YSYEKL. The CDR3 coding sequence is TGCGCCAGCAGCCAATCCCAAGGGAAGTACAATGAGCAGTTCTTC. Its translation: CASSQSQGKYNEQFF.

This clone occurred a few times. This chain uses TRBV5-4 with TRBJ2-4, with 8 bases lining up with TRBD1. The CDR3 contains 14 residues. Losses at the gene ends were 4 bases for V and 6 bases for J; bases not matched to a gene: 6. Germline lookup yields CDR1 SGHNT and CDR2 YYREEE (reference sequence). The CDR3 DNA follows: TGTGCCAGCAGCACTACGGACAGGGCAAACATTCAGTACTTC. It translates to CASSTTDRANIQYF.

The chain joins TRBV6-4 to TRBJ2-2; TRBD2 aligns across 10 bases. The CDR3 has 14 amino acids. CDR1 and CDR2 (germline): MRHNA, SNTAGT. V shed 9 bases, J shed 6 bases, and the junction held 7 bases outside the gene matches. The CDR3 spells CASRGTSESGELFF. The CDR3 coding sequence is TGTGCCAGTCGCGGGACTAGCGAGTCCGGGGAGCTGTTTTTT.

The rearrangement links TRBV28 to TRBJ1-2; tentatively, D is TRBD1 (6 bases). The V and J ends lost 11 bases and 8 bases respectively, with 15 bases between them. CDR1 MDHEN and CDR2 SYDVKM come from the germline V gene. The CDR3 length is 11 residues. The chain's CDR3 is CAGAGAGGYTF. As DNA, the CDR3 is TGTGCCGGGGCAGGGGCCGGCGGCTACACCTTC.

The chain has TRBV12-3 or TRBV12-4 and TRBJ1-2; no firm D call. V dropped 4 bases and J dropped 7 bases, with 10 bases sitting between them. The CDR3 consists of 12 residues. The CDR3 protein is CASSSRRSGYTF. In DNA form, the CDR3 reads TGTGCCAGCAGTTCGAGACGCAGTGGCTACACCTTC.

This clone came up once. The J gene is TRBJ2-3, the V gene TRBV18; no firm D call. This CDR3 has 13 amino acids. Germline-derived CDR1 and CDR2 are KGHSH and LQKENI. Trimming shortened V by 6 bases and J by 2 bases, and 9 bases separated the two germline ends. CDR3 sequence reads: CASSVQDTDTQYF. The CDR3 DNA is TGTGCCAGCTCGGTCCAAGACACAGATACGCAGTATTTT.

The CDR3 here is CASSEGAYGYTF. CDR3 bases: TGTGCCAGCAGTGAAGGGGCCTATGGCTACACCTTC. The chain links TRBV6-1 to TRBJ1-2; D ambiguous. V lost 1 base and J 4 bases, leaving 4 bases between the germline ends. The V gene's germline CDR1 is MNHNS and CDR2 SASEGT. The CDR3 contains 12 residues.